These 27 T cell receptor beta chains originate from one sample sequenced in a study of early T cells in non-severe SARS-CoV-2 infection. TCRdb re-called the 5' RACE reads with MiXCR, one entry per CDR3 protein. Among tens of thousands of distinct CDR3 sequences, approximately 10% were seen once, and the ten largest hold around 13%. Specimen: whole blood, collected at baseline. The receptors were gathered from an adult who was a healthcare worker with PCR-confirmed SARS-CoV-2 infection or an uninfected control (not recorded which).

The V call is TRBV20-1, the J call TRBJ1-2; 7 bases line up with TRBD1. CDR1 and CDR2 (germline): DFQATT, SNEGSKA (reference sequence). The J segment lost 5 bases and the V segment lost 6 bases, leaving 3 bases of the junction unmatched. This CDR3 region has 11 residues. The CDR3 sequence is CSAKQGYGYTF. The CDR3 DNA reads TGCAGTGCAAAACAGGGGTATGGCTACACCTTC.

This clonotype turned up a few times. CDR3: CSASFPVGAGDSSANEQFF. CDR3 coding DNA: TGCAGTGCTAGTTTTCCTGTTGGCGCGGGGGACTCATCCGCCAATGAGCAGTTCTTC. The chain couples TRBV20-1 to TRBJ2-1, with 7 bases matching TRBD2. V was clipped by 3 bases and J by 6 bases; unmatched bases: 23. Germline assignment: CDR1 DFQATT and CDR2 SNEGSKA (reference sequence). The CDR3 sequence is 19 residues long.

This clonotype has more than one count but fewer than ten. V usage is TRBV5-5 and J usage is TRBJ1-5; tentatively, D is TRBD1 (5 bases). The V gene's germline CDR1 is SGHKS and CDR2 YYEKEE (reference sequence). The V end lost 1 base, the J end lost 3 bases, and 8 bases lay between the germline ends. This CDR3 contains 14 residues. The CDR3 loop reads CASSLPGTNQPQHF. The CDR3 bases are TGTGCCAGCAGCTTGCCCGGGACCAATCAGCCCCAGCATTTT.

This clonotype was counted many times. This chain joins TRBV5-1 and TRBJ2-2, with D possibly being TRBD1 (6 bases). The V gene lost 4 bases and the J gene lost 6 bases, with 10 bases spanning the gap. CDR1 is SGHRS, CDR2 YFSETQ, per germline. CDR3 length: 13 residues. The CDR3 is CASSRDKAGELFF. In DNA, the CDR3 is TGCGCCAGCAGCCGGGACAAGGCCGGGGAGCTGTTTTTT.

This clonotype came up many times. The chain links TRBV6-2 or TRBV6-3 to TRBJ2-7; TRBD1 matches at 12 bases. Germline lookup yields CDR1 MNHEY and CDR2 SVGEGT. CDR3 length: 15 residues. With 6 bases clipped from V and 6 bases from J, the junction kept 9 bases outside the gene matches. CDR3 DNA: TGTGCCAGCAGAGCTACGGGGACAGGGGGCAGCGAGCAGTACTTC. This translates into CASRATGTGGSEQYF.

In this sample, this clonotype turned up a few times. The gene calls are TRBV2 and TRBJ2-3, with D possibly TRBD2 on 6 matching bases. V gave up 7 bases and J gave up 4 bases, with 12 bases separating them. The germline gives CDR1 SNHLY, CDR2 FYNNEI. CDR3 length: 13 amino acids. The CDR3 DNA follows: TGTGCCAGCAAGGCGGGGCGGGCAGATACGCAGTATTTT. It encodes CASKAGRADTQYF.

This clonotype was seen more than once but under ten times. This chain uses TRBV19 with TRBJ2-6; 8 bases line up with TRBD1. Per germline, CDR1 LNHDA and CDR2 SQIVND (reference sequence). This CDR3 has 17 amino acids. The V gene end was trimmed by 4 bases and the J gene end by 2 bases; junction bases not matched to a gene: 7. The CDR3 region has the DNA TGTGCCAGTAGTACGACAGGGGCGGGGACTGGGGCCAACGTCCTGACTTTC. Encoded protein: CASSTTGAGTGANVLTF.

The CDR3, as DNA: TGTGCCAGCAGCCTCCGCGCCGGACAGGTCTTCACCCAGTACTTC. The encoded protein is CASSLRAGQVFTQYF. The V and J genes are TRBV11-1 and TRBJ2-5; the match to TRBD1 covers 7 bases. Germline V gene lookup returns CDR1 SGHAT and CDR2 FQDESV (reference sequence). Trimming at V came to 5 bases and at J to 8 bases, leaving 14 bases not matched to a gene. The CDR3 length is 15 residues.

The rearrangement links TRBV4-1 to TRBJ2-7; TRBD1 matches 7 bases. CDR3 length: 14 residues. V shed 4 bases and J 0 bases; nucleotides not matched to a gene: 3. Germline V CDR1 and CDR2: MGHRA, YSYEKL. CDR3 amino acids: CASSRGDSSYEQYF. Written as DNA, the CDR3 is TGCGCCAGCAGCCGAGGGGACAGCTCCTACGAGCAGTACTTC.

The chain carries TRBV29-1 and TRBJ2-2; D remains unclear. This CDR3 has 12 amino acids. V lost 6 bases and J lost 4, with 9 bases in between. Germline assignment: CDR1 SQVTM and CDR2 ANQGSEA. The CDR3 bases are TGCAGCGTGTACGATCTCACCGGGGAGCTGTTTTTT. The encoded protein is CSVYDLTGELFF.

The rearrangement joins TRBV7-9 to TRBJ2-5, with D tentatively TRBD1 or TRBD2 (5 bases each). The CDR3 is made up of 14 amino acids. Germline assignment: CDR1 SEHNR and CDR2 FQNEAQ (reference sequence). Trimming left V 4 bases short and J 5 bases short, with 14 bases between. In DNA, the CDR3 is TGTGCCAGCAGCTCGGGGACGCCCTCGGAGACCCAGTACTTC. This translates into CASSSGTPSETQYF.

This clonotype was observed a handful of times. The V and J genes are TRBV20-1 and TRBJ2-1; no reliable D call. The V end was cut by 2 bases, the J end by 6 bases, with 8 bases between. Germline V gene sequence: CDR1 DFQATT, CDR2 SNEGSKA (reference sequence). The CDR3 sequence is 12 residues long. The CDR3 loop reads CSARKVSNEQFF. Here the CDR3 DNA reads TGCAGTGCTAGAAAGGTATCCAATGAGCAGTTCTTC.

The chain's CDR3 is CASRKGGSQPQHF. CDR3 DNA: TGTGCCAGCAGGAAGGGGGGGAGTCAGCCCCAGCATTTT. The rearrangement uses TRBV2 and TRBJ1-5, with a weak D call TRBD1 (6 bases). This CDR3 contains 13 residues. Germline CDR1 reads SNHLY; CDR2 reads FYNNEI. Trimming removed 6 bases from V and 6 bases from J, with 12 bases in between.

This clonotype has ten or more counts. V gene TRBV20-1 combines with J gene TRBJ1-2; TRBD1 aligns across 8 bases. The trim removed 0 bases at V and 4 bases at J, leaving 16 bases unmatched. The CDR3 is 18 residues long. Germline-derived CDR1 and CDR2 are DFQATT and SNEGSKA (reference sequence). CDR3 protein: CSARDGSRSTGGLYGYTF. CDR3 DNA sequence: TGCAGTGCTAGAGATGGTAGCCGGAGTACAGGGGGTCTCTATGGCTACACCTTC.

This clonotype has at least ten counts. The chain couples TRBV9 to TRBJ2-3; tentatively, D is TRBD2 (6 bases). CDR1 SGDLS and CDR2 YYNGEE come from the germline V gene. Trimming took off 4 bases at V and 0 bases at J, with 15 bases between the two ends. This CDR3 has 16 amino acids. CDR3 sequence reads: CASSLGGGTSTDTQYF. The CDR3 region has the DNA TGTGCCAGCAGCCTTGGTGGGGGGACGAGCACAGATACGCAGTATTTT.

The rearrangement uses TRBV5-1 and TRBJ2-7, with D tentatively TRBD1 or TRBD2 (5 bases each). Germline CDR1 SGHRS, CDR2 YFSETQ. The V and J ends lost 4 bases and 7 bases respectively, with 12 bases between them. The CDR3 is made up of 12 amino acids. This CDR3 reads CASSAGTGEQYF. Here the CDR3 DNA reads TGCGCCAGCAGCGCCGGGACCGGGGAGCAGTACTTC.

This clonotype was seen repeatedly, ten times or more. The chain has TRBV7-9 and TRBJ1-2; possibly TRBD1 for D (5 bases). The CDR3 consists of 20 residues. Looked up from germline, CDR1 is SEHNR and CDR2 is FQNEAQ (reference sequence). Trimming pared 1 base from V and 4 bases from J, leaving 28 bases between. The CDR3 DNA reads as TGTGCCAGCAGCTTAGACGCTGGTGCCACAGGAAATATTTTTGGCTATGGCTACACCTTC. Protein: CASSLDAGATGNIFGYGYTF.

This clonotype has only a few counts. This rearrangement joins TRBV6-2 or TRBV6-3 to TRBJ1-1; a weak D match, TRBD1 (6 bases). Germline CDR1 and CDR2: MNHEY and SVGEGT. The V and J ends lost 3 bases and 7 bases respectively, with 9 bases between them. The CDR3 length is 12 residues. The DNA for the CDR3 is TGTGCCAGCAGTTATGACAGGTTTGAAGCTTTCTTT. Its protein is CASSYDRFEAFF.

This clonotype was observed a few times. J is TRBJ1-1 and V is TRBV20-1; 7 bases fit TRBD1. The V and J ends lost 4 bases and 3 bases, in that order; junction bases with no gene match: 5. This CDR3 is built from 13 residues. Germline V lookup: CDR1 DFQATT, CDR2 SNEGSKA (reference sequence). Written as DNA, the CDR3 is TGCAGTGCTAAGTACACAGGGGACACTGAAGCTTTCTTT. Protein sequence: CSAKYTGDTEAFF.

V and J are TRBV10-1 and TRBJ1-5; no definite D call. CDR1 and CDR2 from the germline V gene are WNHNN and SYGVQD (reference sequence). This CDR3 spans 18 amino acids. The germline V and J ends were trimmed by 0 bases and 0 bases, with 15 bases remaining between them. CDR3 in DNA: TGCGCCAGCAGTGAGTCTGCGACTCTCGCGGTTAGCAATCAGCCCCAGCATTTT. It is translated as CASSESATLAVSNQPQHF.

This clonotype was counted only a few times. The chain combines TRBV28 with TRBJ2-1; D uncertain. From germline, CDR1 is MDHEN and CDR2 SYDVKM. Trimming removed 3 bases at V and 11 bases at J, with 8 bases between. This CDR3 is built from 11 residues. CDR3 protein: CASSFGLKQFF. CDR3 in DNA: TGTGCCAGCAGTTTCGGGCTAAAGCAGTTCTTC.

This clonotype was observed many times. This chain uses TRBV11-2 with TRBJ1-2, with unresolved D. Per the germline V gene, CDR1 is SGHAT and CDR2 is FQNNGV. With 1 base removed from V and 3 bases from J, the gap between germline ends came to 3 bases. The CDR3 spans 12 residues. CDR3 protein: CASSLGDYGYTF. The CDR3 DNA sequence: TGTGCCAGCAGCTTAGGGGACTATGGCTACACCTTC.

This clonotype was counted a few times. This rearrangement joins TRBV18 to TRBJ1-1, with D tentatively TRBD1 (5 bases). The CDR3 length is 15 residues. Per germline, CDR1 KGHSH and CDR2 LQKENI. The V end was cut by 3 bases, the J end by 0 bases, with 11 bases between. In DNA form, the CDR3 reads TGTGCCAGCTCACCTATCCCAGGGATGAACACTGAAGCTTTCTTT. Translating it yields CASSPIPGMNTEAFF.

This clonotype was observed a handful of times. The V and J genes are TRBV7-2 and TRBJ1-1, with a weak D call TRBD1 (6 bases). Germline CDR1 reads SGHTA; CDR2 reads FQGNSA. The CDR3 consists of 13 residues. Trimming shortened V by 3 bases and J by 7 bases, and 12 bases separated the two germline ends. CDR3 sequence: CASSLTGQSEAFF. The CDR3 DNA reads as TGTGCCAGCAGCTTGACAGGCCAGAGTGAAGCTTTCTTT.

There are many counts of this clonotype. This chain uses TRBV6-4 with TRBJ2-6, with TRBD2 identical over 7 bases. After removal of 2 bases from V and 2 bases from J, the junction contained 0 bases not matched to a gene. Germline CDR1 and CDR2: MRHNA and SNTAGT. The CDR3 loop spans 15 amino acids. The CDR3 nucleotides are TGTGCCAGCAGTGACGGGGGGGCTGGGGCCAACGTCCTGACTTTC. This gives the protein CASSDGGAGANVLTF.

At least ten counts were recorded for this clonotype. The DNA for the CDR3 is TGTGCCAGCAGCGACAATCGACAAACAGATACGCAGTATTTT. Amino acids: CASSDNRQTDTQYF. The chain employs TRBV12-3 or TRBV12-4 and TRBJ2-3, with D uncertain. V was trimmed by 6 bases and J by 3 bases, leaving 13 bases between them. The CDR3 spans 14 residues.

This clonotype was found a few times. The chain joins TRBV2 to TRBJ2-3; TRBD1 matches 9 bases. The CDR3 contains 15 residues. With V trimmed by 1 base and J by 6 bases, 5 bases remained unmatched. Germline V lookup: CDR1 SNHLY, CDR2 FYNNEI. CDR3 loop: CASSEDGQGMDTQYF. The CDR3 DNA sequence: TGTGCCAGCAGTGAAGACGGACAGGGGATGGATACGCAGTATTTT. Based on the CDR3 plus reference TRBV2 and TRBJ2-3, the full variable domain is EPEVTQTPSHQVTQMGQEVILRCVPISNHLYFYWYRQILGQKVEFLVSFYNNEISEKSEIFDDQFSVERPDGSNFTLKIRSTKLEDSAMYFCASSEDGQGMDTQYFGPGTRLTVL.